The 18 T cell receptor beta chains below were found in one sample sequenced in a study of T cell repertoires in cytomegalovirus infection. TCRdb redid the calling of the reads with MiXCR, one entry per CDR3 protein. The table shows hundreds of thousands of distinct CDR3 sequences, with around 35% occurring only once. These TCRs' antigens remain unknown. This material consisted of cultured PBMCs, taken from culture after CMV antigen stimulation. These receptors were collected from a human donor in good health (CMV status not recorded). Some clones in this sample may be carry-over from other donors' samples.

The chain couples TRBV5-6 to TRBJ2-7; 9 positions match TRBD2. This CDR3 is built from 16 residues. Trimming removed 3 bases from V and 3 bases from J; junction bases left unmatched: 10. CDR1 SGHDT and CDR2 YYEEEE come from the germline V gene. CDR3 residues: CASSSIAGVGNYEQYF. CDR3 DNA: TGTGCCAGCAGCTCAATAGCGGGAGTAGGGAACTACGAGCAGTACTTC. The full variable domain, with the rest looked up from reference TRBV5-6 and TRBJ2-7, is DAGVTQSPTHLIKTRGQQVTLRCSPKSGHDTVSWYQQALGQGPQFIFQYYEEEERQRGNFPDRFSGHQFPNYSSELNVNALLLGDSALYLCASSSIAGVGNYEQYFGPGTRLTVT.

CDR3 DNA: TGCAGTGCTAGAGATCTCCGGGGGAGCTCCTACAATGAGCAGTTCTTC. It codes for CSARDLRGSSYNEQFF. The rearrangement uses TRBV20-1 and TRBJ2-1; D is perhaps TRBD2 (6 bases). The CDR3 runs 16 residues. Germline loops: CDR1 DFQATT, CDR2 SNEGSKA (reference sequence). Deletions cut 0 bases from V and 0 bases from J, with 12 bases between.

The chain has TRBV12-3 or TRBV12-4 and TRBJ2-2; no clear D gene. Trimming pared 3 bases from V and 4 bases from J, leaving 9 bases between. The CDR3 has 14 amino acids. This CDR3 reads CASSFVRFTGELFF. DNA for the CDR3: TGTGCCAGCAGTTTTGTCAGATTCACCGGGGAGCTGTTTTTT.

This clonotype was detected only a few times. The chain is built from TRBV7-9 and TRBJ2-5; 7 bases agree with TRBD1. CDR1 and CDR2 from the germline V gene are SEHNR and FQNEAQ (reference sequence). J was trimmed by 2 bases and V by 1 base; bases with no gene match: 7. The CDR3 runs to 16 residues. In DNA, the CDR3 is TGTGCCAGCAGCTTAGGGACAAGGGGGCTGCAAGAGACCCAGTACTTC. It translates to CASSLGTRGLQETQYF.

The genes are TRBV10-3 and TRBJ1-4; D is perhaps TRBD1 (5 bases). CDR3 length: 14 amino acids. V lost 6 bases and J lost 8, with 16 bases in between. CDR1 is ENHRY and CDR2 is SYGVKD in the germline V gene. The CDR3 here is CAIRQGSGDEKLFF. The CDR3 DNA sequence: TGTGCCATCAGGCAGGGCTCGGGTGACGAAAAACTGTTTTTT.

This clonotype was observed a few times. The V gene is TRBV4-1, the J gene TRBJ1-4, with D perhaps matching TRBD1 (5 bases). Trimming removed 0 bases at V and 8 bases at J, with 13 bases between. This CDR3 has 15 amino acids. Germline-derived CDR1 and CDR2 are MGHRA and YSYEKL. The CDR3 is CASSQDQGAGEKLFF. In nucleotides, the CDR3 is TGCGCCAGCAGCCAAGATCAAGGGGCTGGAGAAAAACTGTTTTTT.

This clonotype came up a few times. The V gene is TRBV25-1, the J gene TRBJ1-3, with D possibly being TRBD1 (5 bases). The germline V gene has CDR1 MGHDK and CDR2 SYGVNS. The CDR3 is 15 residues long. V was cut by 3 bases and J by 5 bases, with 14 bases left in between. The CDR3, as DNA: TGTGCCAGCAGTGATGGTCAGGGTCCTCGAAACACCATATATTTT. Translation: CASSDGQGPRNTIYF.

This clonotype has a handful of counts. This chain uses TRBV7-2 with TRBJ2-3; D is unclear. V lost 2 bases and J lost 0, with 15 bases in between. Germline V gives CDR1 SGHTA, CDR2 FQGNSA. CDR3 length: 17 residues. The CDR3 region is CASSLLSFGLSTDTQYF. In DNA form, the CDR3 reads TGTGCCAGCAGCTTATTATCCTTTGGGCTTAGCACAGATACGCAGTATTTT.

The chain carries TRBV20-1 and TRBJ1-5, with 8 bases that match TRBD1. V shed 2 bases, J shed 1 base, and the junction held 10 bases outside the gene matches. This CDR3 spans 17 amino acids. Germline V gene lookup returns CDR1 DFQATT and CDR2 SNEGSKA (reference sequence). In nucleotides, the CDR3 is TGCAGTGCTAGAAGGGGGGCAGGGGGCGCGAGCAATCAGCCCCAGCATTTT. Translated, it gives CSARRGAGGASNQPQHF.

The chain links TRBV5-5 to TRBJ2-1; no clear D. This CDR3 has 16 amino acids. V was cut by 1 base and J by 2 bases, with 13 bases left in between. Germline CDR1 and CDR2: SGHKS and YYEKEE (reference sequence). CDR3 region: CASSLMAGPPYNEQFF. The CDR3 DNA is TGTGCCAGCAGCTTGATGGCAGGCCCCCCCTACAATGAGCAGTTCTTC. The entire variable domain, with the rest obtained from reference TRBV5-5 and TRBJ2-1, is as follows: DAGVTQSPTHLIKTRGQQVTLRCSPISGHKSVSWYQQVLGQGPQFIFQYYEKEERGRGNFPDRFSARQFPNYSSELNVNALLLGDSALYLCASSLMAGPPYNEQFFGPGTRLTVL.

This clonotype was observed at least ten times. The V call is TRBV6-5, the J call TRBJ2-5, with 10 bases matching TRBD2. This CDR3 spans 19 amino acids. V was pared by 0 bases and J by 3 bases, with 13 bases of the junction left unmatched. Germline CDR1 reads MNHEY; CDR2 reads SVGAGI. The CDR3 DNA reads as TGTGCCAGCAGTTACTCGAACAAGCGGGAGGGTCTCTGGGAAGAGACCCAGTACTTC. Translation gives CASSYSNKREGLWEETQYF.

This rearrangement joins TRBV7-8 to TRBJ2-7; TRBD1 is a possible D gene (5 bases). This CDR3 spans 18 amino acids. The germline V gene has CDR1 SGHVS and CDR2 FQNEAQ. V was clipped by 5 bases and J by 0 bases, with 23 bases between them. Here the CDR3 reads CASSQGFKPGRSSYEQYV. The DNA of the CDR3 is TGTGCCAGCAGCCAGGGATTTAAACCAGGGCGCAGCTCCTACGAGCAGTACGTC.

There are many counts of this clonotype. The chain links TRBV7-9 to TRBJ1-2; weak D call: TRBD1 (6 bases). V was pared by 5 bases and J by 3 bases, with 13 bases between. Germline V lookup: CDR1 SEHNR, CDR2 FQNEAQ (reference sequence). There are 14 residues in the CDR3. The CDR3 DNA is TGTGCCAGCAGCGAGTGGGGGCTTTACTATGGCTACACCTTC. Amino acid sequence: CASSEWGLYYGYTF.

The rearrangement joins TRBV12-3 or TRBV12-4 to TRBJ1-2, with TRBD1 identical over 10 bases. This CDR3 comprises 16 residues. The junction had 6 bases not matched to a gene; V was cut back by 3 bases and J by 2 bases. The CDR3 DNA sequence: TGTGCCAGCAGTTTTAACCTGGGACAGGGGAACTATGGCTACACCTTC. As protein: CASSFNLGQGNYGYTF.

This clonotype has a handful of counts. The V gene is TRBV6-2 or TRBV6-3, the J gene TRBJ2-7; 9 bases are shared with TRBD2. V was clipped by 3 bases and J by 7 bases; unmatched bases: 10. Germline values: CDR1 MNHEY, CDR2 SVGEGT. The CDR3 contains 15 residues. CDR3 nucleotides: TGTGCCAGCAGTTATCTGAGCGGGAGGACGAGTGAGCAGTACGTC. It is translated as CASSYLSGRTSEQYV.

The chain employs TRBV11-2 and TRBJ1-2, with unresolved D. The CDR3 loop spans 15 amino acids. The V end was cut by 5 bases, the J end by 6 bases, with 19 bases between. Germline values: CDR1 SGHAT, CDR2 FQNNGV. Written as DNA, the CDR3 is TGTGCCAGCAGCCAAACGGGCCTCCCGGAGAATGGCTACACCTTC. This codes for CASSQTGLPENGYTF. Full variable domain (rest looked up from reference TRBV11-2 and TRBJ1-2): EAGVAQSPRYKIIEKRQSVAFWCNPISGHATLYWYQQILGQGPKLLIQFQNNGVVDDSQLPKDRFSAERLKGVDSTLKIQPAKLEDSAVYLCASSQTGLPENGYTFGSGTRLTVV.

This clonotype was recorded many times. The chain recombines TRBV7-7 with TRBJ1-6; 8 bases are a match to TRBD1. Trimming took 5 bases from V and 10 from J; bases not matched to a gene: 16. The CDR3 contains 17 residues. Looked up from germline, CDR1 is SSHAT and CDR2 is FNYEAQ (reference sequence). The DNA of the CDR3 is TGTGCCAGCAGCCGTACCGGGACAGGCGCCGCCGAATCACCCCTCCACTTT. Encoded protein: CASSRTGTGAAESPLHF.

The V call is TRBV5-6, the J call TRBJ2-6, with TRBD1 identical over 8 bases. Germline V lookup: CDR1 SGHDT, CDR2 YYEEEE. V lost 5 bases and J lost 0; bases outside the gene matches: 4. The CDR3 length is 16 residues. The CDR3 coding sequence is TGTGCCAGCAGGGGACAGGTGGCCTCTGGGGCCAACGTCCTGACTTTC. This sequence encodes CASRGQVASGANVLTF.